This T cell receptor beta chain was found in a study of T cell responses to AZD1222 COVID-19 vaccine. The CDR3 totals 12 residues. The germline V gene encodes CDR1 SGHDN and CDR2 FVKESK. Trimming shortened V by 1 base and J by 4 bases, and 4 bases separated the two germline ends. Method: immunoSEQ multiplex PCR; TCRdb's copy keeps in-frame clones and lacks some. Of fewer than 110,000 clones detected, approximately 87% appear once; the ten largest clones hold approximately 10%. The gene calls are TRBV14 and TRBJ1-2; unclear D gene. The receptor comes from an adult who received the AZD1222 COVID-19 vaccine. The specimen was peripheral blood, collected 28 days after the second AZD1222 dose. Here the CDR3 reads CASSQVGYGYTF. CDR3 in DNA: TGTGCCAGCAGCCAAGTGGGCTATGGCTACACCTTC.